This T cell receptor beta chain emerged from a study of blood T cell repertoires in COVID-19. Study at large: Samples taken during acute and convalescent COVID-19 were collected in the United States, Italy and Spain.

As handled by the study authors: Amplifying reference gene primers gave estimates of nucleated cell counts. Assay: immunoSEQ multiplex PCR; the TCRdb copy retains only in-frame clones and omits some. V, J and clone size were drawn from that table, and D and trimming were deduced from the DNA. The sample holds about 50,000 clones, approximately 81% seen once. V was clipped by 1 base and J by 7 bases; unmatched bases: 7. CDR1 and CDR2 from the germline V gene are MNHNS and SASEGT. The length of the CDR3 is 14 residues. The sample was peripheral blood. This chain uses TRBV6-1 with TRBJ2-7, with 7 bases that match TRBD2. The sequence was collected from a woman aged 55 to 70 with acute or convalescent COVID-19. CDR3 bases: TGTGCCAGCAGTGAAGGGACTAGAATGTGGGAGCAGTACTTC. Encoded protein: CASSEGTRMWEQYF.